The 27 T cell receptor beta chains reported below all come from one sample, sequenced in a study of cytomegalovirus exposure and HLA in healthy donors. This PCR relied on a set of 60 Vbeta primers and 13 Jbeta primers. Data came from immunoSEQ multiplex PCR; TCRdb stores just in-frame clones and leaves some out. The table has under 200,000 clones, under 80% seen once. Input material: PBMCs. These receptors all stem from a man in his forties in good health and CMV-seronegative.

The chain links TRBV6-5 to TRBJ1-6; possibly TRBD1 for D (6 bases). CDR1 is MNHEY and CDR2 is SVGAGI in the germline V gene. V was trimmed by 7 bases and J by 14 bases, leaving 12 bases between them. The CDR3 spans 11 residues. The CDR3 bases are TGTGCCAGCAAATCACAGGGCACCCTCCACTTT. It yields the protein CASKSQGTLHF.

J is TRBJ2-3 and V is TRBV10-3; TRBD1 matches 9 bases. The CDR3 is 15 amino acids. Germline CDR1 reads ENHRY; CDR2 reads SYGVKD. V lost 7 bases to trimming and J lost 4 bases; unmatched junction nucleotides: 9. CDR3 in amino acids: CAITPDRGPADTQYF. CDR3 coding DNA: TGTGCCATCACCCCGGACAGGGGACCCGCAGATACGCAGTATTTT.

CDR3 sequence: CASSATGGSGETQYF. Written as DNA, the CDR3 is TGTGCCAGTAGCGCGACAGGGGGAAGCGGAGAGACCCAGTACTTC. This chain uses TRBV19 with TRBJ2-5, with 9 nucleotides matching TRBD1. Germline V CDR1 and CDR2: LNHDA, SQIVND (reference sequence). The CDR3 consists of 15 residues. Losses at the gene ends were 6 bases for V and 4 bases for J; bases not matched to a gene: 9. Looking up the rest from reference TRBV19 and TRBJ2-5 gives the full variable domain: DGGITQSPKYLFRKEGQNVTLSCEQNLNHDAMYWYRQDPGQGLRLIYYSQIVNDFQKGDIAEGYSVSREKKESFPLTVTSAQKNPTAFYLCASSATGGSGETQYFGPGTRLLVL.

The rearrangement uses TRBV7-2 and TRBJ1-3, with D maybe TRBD1 (5 bases). The V and J ends lost 5 bases and 0 bases respectively, with 14 bases between them. There are 16 residues in the CDR3. Germline values: CDR1 SGHTA, CDR2 FQGNSA. Written as DNA, the CDR3 is TGTGCCAGCAGCAGACAAACAGGCGACTCTGGAAACACCATATATTTT. Translating gives CASSRQTGDSGNTIYF. Combining the CDR3 with reference TRBV7-2 and TRBJ1-3 gives the whole variable domain GAGVSQSPSNKVTEKGKDVELRCDPISGHTALYWYRQSLGQGLEFLIYFQGNSAPDKSGLPSDRFSAERTGGSVSTLTIQRTQQEDSAVYLCASSRQTGDSGNTIYFGEGSWLTVV.

The V and J genes are TRBV7-9 and TRBJ2-7; 9 bases align to TRBD1. CDR1 and CDR2 (germline): SEHNR, FQNEAQ (reference sequence). J was trimmed by 10 bases and V by 6 bases; bases with no gene match: 4. This CDR3 has 11 amino acids. The CDR3 loop reads CASRGGQGQYF. The CDR3 coding sequence is TGTGCCAGCAGGGGGGGACAGGGTCAGTACTTC.

The rearrangement uses TRBV28 and TRBJ2-7; TRBD2 might be the D (6 bases). The germline CDR1 and CDR2 sequences are MDHEN and SYDVKM. V lost 3 bases to trimming and J lost 6 bases, with 18 bases between them. CDR3 length equals 15 residues. CDR3 DNA sequence: TGTGCCAGCAGTTTCCTGGAAGGAGGGGTCCGCGAGCAGTACTTC. Translated, it gives CASSFLEGGVREQYF.

The V and J genes are TRBV30 and TRBJ2-1, with 7 bases matching TRBD2. Germline V lookup: CDR1 GTSNPN, CDR2 SVGIG (reference sequence). The CDR3 covers 13 residues. After removal of 5 bases from V and 10 bases from J, the junction contained 11 bases not matched to a gene. The DNA for the CDR3 is TGTGCCTGGGGGAGGGATCGGGTAGTGGAGCAGTTCTTC. As protein: CAWGRDRVVEQFF.

V is TRBV11-2 and J is TRBJ2-7; possibly TRBD1 for D (5 bases). This CDR3 spans 15 amino acids. Trimming removed 0 bases from V and 3 bases from J, with 12 bases in between. The V gene's germline CDR1 is SGHAT and CDR2 FQNNGV. CDR3: CASSLDWAGYYEQYF. For the CDR3, the DNA is TGTGCCAGCAGCTTAGATTGGGCAGGGTACTACGAGCAGTACTTC.

This rearrangement joins TRBV2 to TRBJ2-3; 9 bases are shared with TRBD2. The germline CDR1 and CDR2 sequences are SNHLY and FYNNEI. CDR3 size: 17 residues. J was trimmed by 8 bases and V by 2 bases; bases with no gene match: 14. The CDR3 sequence: CASSENIAGVGVGTQYF. Here the CDR3 DNA reads TGTGCCAGCAGTGAAAATATAGCGGGGGTTGGGGTGGGTACGCAGTATTTT. The full variable domain, completed using reference TRBV2 and TRBJ2-3, is EPEVTQTPSHQVTQMGQEVILRCVPISNHLYFYWYRQILGQKVEFLVSFYNNEISEKSEIFDDQFSVERPDGSNFTLKIRSTKLEDSAMYFCASSENIAGVGVGTQYFGPGTRLTVL.

The chain couples TRBV2 to TRBJ2-7; D possibly corresponds to TRBD2 (5 bases). CDR1 and CDR2 from the germline V gene are SNHLY and FYNNEI. There are 15 residues in the CDR3. V was cut by 2 bases and J by 6 bases, with 17 bases left in between. In nucleotides, the CDR3 is TGTGCCAGCAGTGAACGGGATAAGGTAGATCCCGAGCAGTACTTC. Protein sequence: CASSERDKVDPEQYF.

With respect to this clone: The same CDR3 is also encoded by other DNA sequences in this sample. V gene TRBV6-6 combines with J gene TRBJ2-1; TRBD2 is a possible D gene (7 bases). The CDR3 covers 12 residues. V was clipped by 7 bases and J by 6 bases, with 10 bases between them. CDR1 and CDR2 from the germline V gene are MNHNY and SVGAGI (reference sequence). The CDR3 region is CASKGGGNEQFF. CDR3 nucleotides: TGTGCCAGCAAGGGGGGGGGCAATGAGCAGTTCTTC.

This clone showed up just a few times. This chain links TRBV15 with TRBJ2-7; tentatively, D is TRBD2 (6 bases). V was trimmed by 1 base and J by 3 bases, leaving 13 bases between them. Germline V gene sequence: CDR1 LNHNV, CDR2 YYDKDF (reference sequence). The CDR3 runs to 15 residues. The CDR3 reads CATSRVGTLIYEQYF. The CDR3 DNA sequence: TGTGCCACCAGCAGAGTGGGGACTTTGATCTACGAGCAGTACTTC.

This clone was counted only a few times. The chain employs TRBV9 and TRBJ1-3; TRBD1 might be the D (6 bases). The CDR3 length is 15 residues. The germline V and J ends were trimmed by 4 bases and 1 base, with 12 bases remaining between them. From germline, CDR1 is SGDLS and CDR2 YYNGEE. The CDR3 nucleotides are TGTGCCAGCAGCCTCGGACAGTTTTCTGGAAACACCATATATTTT. Protein: CASSLGQFSGNTIYF.

In regard to this clone: At one end, the junction sequence differs from germline, possibly due to a read error. This rearrangement joins TRBV30 to TRBJ1-6, with no clear D. The CDR3 loop spans 16 amino acids. Germline V gives CDR1 GTSNPN, CDR2 SVGIG (reference sequence). CDR3 sequence (DNA): TGTGCCTGGAGAAGAGGAGACGTCTCCGATAATTCACCCCTCCACTTT. This sequence encodes CAWRRGDVSDNSPLHF.

In this sample, this clone turned up a few times. V gene TRBV7-9 combines with J gene TRBJ2-2; D is uncertain. CDR3 length: 12 residues. In germline, CDR1 is SEHNR, CDR2 FQNEAQ (reference sequence). With 7 bases removed from V and 3 bases from J, the gap between germline ends came to 6 bases. CDR3 in DNA: TGTGCCAGCAATCTGTACACCGGGGAGCTGTTTTTT. Translating it yields CASNLYTGELFF.

The chain joins TRBV28 to TRBJ1-4; maybe TRBD1 (6 bases). The CDR3 length is 14 residues. Germline V gives CDR1 MDHEN, CDR2 SYDVKM. With 5 bases removed from V and 13 bases from J, the gap between germline ends came to 20 bases. Here the CDR3 reads CASSLPGRGELLFF. In DNA, the CDR3 is TGTGCCAGCAGTCTCCCGGGCAGGGGCGAATTACTGTTTTTT.

The V call is TRBV7-6, the J call TRBJ2-3; 10 positions agree with TRBD1. CDR3 length: 16 residues. V was clipped by 1 base and J by 4 bases; unmatched bases: 5. CDR1 and CDR2 (germline): SGHVS, FNYEAQ. As DNA, the CDR3 is TGTGCCAGCAGCTTAGTCCAGGGACAGGGGCCAGATACGCAGTATTTT. Protein sequence: CASSLVQGQGPDTQYF. Together with reference TRBV7-6 and TRBJ2-3, the CDR3 gives the full variable domain: GAGVSQSPRYKVTKRGQDVALRCDPISGHVSLYWYRQALGQGPEFLTYFNYEAQQDKSGLPNDRFSAERPEGSISTLTIQRTEQRDSAMYRCASSLVQGQGPDTQYFGPGTRLTVL.

The rearrangement joins TRBV6-6 to TRBJ1-1; D perhaps matches TRBD1 (5 bases). Germline values: CDR1 MNHNY, CDR2 SVGAGI (reference sequence). Trimming cost V 4 bases and J 4 bases, with 13 bases left between them. The CDR3 runs to 14 residues. CDR3: CASSSGGVATEAFF. CDR3 DNA sequence: TGTGCCAGCAGTTCAGGAGGGGTTGCCACTGAAGCTTTCTTT.

The chain employs TRBV5-1 and TRBJ1-6, with 7 bases matching TRBD1. The CDR3 consists of 14 residues. V shed 6 bases, J shed 9 bases, and the junction held 9 bases outside the gene matches. Germline V CDR1 and CDR2: SGHRS, YFSETQ. The CDR3 protein is CASKQGGHSSPLHF. CDR3 in DNA: TGCGCCAGCAAGCAGGGGGGACATAGTTCACCCCTCCACTTT.

This clone was detected a few times. CDR3 residues: CASSTGQNTDTQYF. CDR3 nucleotide sequence: TGCGCCAGCAGCACTGGACAGAACACAGATACGCAGTATTTT. The chain links TRBV5-1 to TRBJ2-3; perhaps TRBD1 as D (6 bases). The CDR3 totals 14 residues. Germline V gives CDR1 SGHRS, CDR2 YFSETQ. With 4 bases removed from V and 2 bases from J, the gap between germline ends came to 11 bases.

Comments on this clone: Its ends do not fully match the called genes, so a read error is possible. This chain uses TRBV7-9 with TRBJ1-3, with 8 bases matching TRBD1. This CDR3 region has 15 residues. Germline V lookup: CDR1 SEHNR, CDR2 FQNEAQ (reference sequence). CDR3 sequence: CSSSLVGQGRNTIYF. The CDR3 DNA reads TGTTCCAGCAGCTTAGTTGGACAGGGCCGAAACACCATATATTTT.

This clone was seen more than once but under ten times. The rearrangement joins TRBV19 to TRBJ2-5; D perhaps matches TRBD1 (6 bases). Between the trimmed V and J ends, which lost 6 bases and 4 bases, there was a span of 15 bases. Germline values: CDR1 LNHDA, CDR2 SQIVND (reference sequence). This CDR3 is built from 14 residues. The CDR3 nucleotides are TGTGCCAGTAGCGGACAATTAGGGGGAGAGACCCAGTACTTC. It yields the protein CASSGQLGGETQYF.

The chain couples TRBV11-3 to TRBJ2-2; D possibly corresponds to TRBD1 (6 bases). Germline lookup yields CDR1 SGHNT and CDR2 YENEEA. The CDR3 covers 15 residues. V was trimmed by 3 bases and J by 3 bases, leaving 11 bases between them. CDR3 residues: CASSFRGGDTGELFF. DNA of the CDR3: TGTGCCAGCAGCTTCAGGGGTGGGGACACCGGGGAGCTGTTTTTT.

This chain joins TRBV6-5 and TRBJ2-3, with 8 positions matching TRBD2. Germline lookup yields CDR1 MNHEY and CDR2 SVGAGI. The trim removed 6 bases at V and 6 bases at J, leaving 8 bases unmatched. The CDR3 is made up of 14 amino acids. The CDR3 loop is CASRGSGSRDTQYF. CDR3 nucleotide sequence: TGTGCCAGCAGAGGGAGCGGGAGTCGGGATACGCAGTATTTT.

The J gene is TRBJ2-5, the V gene TRBV30; TRBD2 matches 11 bases. The assigned J gene may be wrong: the sequence end matches TRBJ2-7 better. Germline CDR1 GTSNPN, CDR2 SVGIG (reference sequence). This CDR3 spans 16 amino acids. The CDR3 region is CAWSVLSPSGRHEQYF. The CDR3 bases are TGTGCCTGGAGTGTACTATCGCCTAGCGGGAGGCACGAGCAGTACTTC.

This clone showed up just a few times. The chain uses TRBV21-1 and TRBJ1-1. TRBV21-1 is a documented pseudogene. The CDR3 sequence is 15 residues long. This CDR3 is CASSKEGREDTEAFF. In nucleotides, the CDR3 is TGTGCCAGCAGCAAAGAGGGCAGGGAGGACACTGAAGCTTTCTTT.

The chain employs TRBV28 and TRBJ1-1, with TRBD1 matching 10 bases. J lost 6 bases, V lost 3 bases, and 7 bases had no gene match. CDR1 and CDR2 (germline): MDHEN, SYDVKM. This CDR3 has 15 amino acids. DNA of the CDR3: TGTGCCAGCAGTTTTGAGACAGGGGGCAGGTCTGAAGCTTTCTTT. This sequence encodes CASSFETGGRSEAFF.